This T cell receptor (beta chain) was recovered during a study of CXCR3-negative and CXCR3-positive naive CD8 T cells. Study-level information: Each library gave roughly 1.4 +/- 0.3 million of approximately 130 million TRB reads. Regarding the study as a whole: The majority of assays used fresh PBMCs, and CXCR3 expression partially decreased after cryopreservation.

Comment on this clonotype: Its antigen is still unknown.

Subsets of CD8+ T cells were each sorted in triplicate at 270,000 or so cells apiece. Naive CD8+ T cells showed a CD45RO-CCR7+CD27+CD95- phenotype. All TRB cDNA libraries came from 5' RACE performed with UMI labels. One entry per CDR3 protein, without DNA, is what TCRdb gives after re-calling the 5' RACE reads. Here the sample table reports about 62,000 distinct CDR3 sequences. The sequence derives from a human donor in good health. Some clones in this sample may be carry-over from other donors' samples. The sample consisted of naive CXCR3- CD8+ T cells from blood. The subset: CD45RO-CCR7+CD27+CD95- naive CD8+ T cells lacking CXCR3 (TNR3-).

Here the CDR3 reads CASSTNDRFGEKLFF. This chain joins TRBV12-3 or TRBV12-4 and TRBJ1-4; the D gene TCRdb calls, TRBD1, cannot be checked with no DNA. The CDR3 sequence is 15 residues long.